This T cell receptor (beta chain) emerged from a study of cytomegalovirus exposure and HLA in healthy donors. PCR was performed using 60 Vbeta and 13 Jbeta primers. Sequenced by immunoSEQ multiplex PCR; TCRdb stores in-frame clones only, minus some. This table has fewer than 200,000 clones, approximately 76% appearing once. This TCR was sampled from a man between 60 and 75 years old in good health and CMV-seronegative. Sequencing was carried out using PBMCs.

In DNA, the CDR3 is TGTGCCAGCAGCTTAGCGGGGACAGGGGGCTACGAGCAGTACTTC. Encoded protein: CASSLAGTGGYEQYF. The chain employs TRBV7-8 and TRBJ2-7, with 11 bases lining up with TRBD1. Losses at the gene ends were 0 bases for V and 3 bases for J; bases not matched to a gene: 1. Germline CDR1 and CDR2: SGHVS and FQNEAQ. The CDR3 is 15 amino acids.